A selection of T cell receptor beta chains follows, all from one sample in a study of shared clonotypes between healthy human individuals. Sequencing was performed with immunoSEQ multiplex PCR; in TCRdb, only in-frame clones are kept and a portion is missing. The data show approximately 340,000 clones, 70% to 75% seen once. The sequencing input was memory CD4+ T cells sorted from blood. The source is a man aged 25 to 40 in good health. The CDR3 runs from the conserved cysteine through the conserved F or W. D genes are given only for firm matches. Size is omitted from some rows. Given values are once, few, many or a class for expanded clones.

length	size	V	J	D	DNA	CDR3
13	many	TRBV7-9	TRBJ2-7	.	TGTGCCAGCAGCTTAGGGTGGCGGGGTGAGCAGTACTTC	CASSLGWRGEQYF
17	few	TRBV28	TRBJ2-5	.	TGTGCCAGCAGTACACTTGGGCGGAGGGGTGGGGTAGAGACCCAGTACTTC	CASSTLGRRGGVETQYF
15	.	TRBV11-2	TRBJ2-3	.	TGTGCCAGCAGTTCGGGAAGACTCCGAACAGATACGCAGTATTTT	CASSSGRLRTDTQYF
13	.	TRBV9	TRBJ1-1	.	TGTGCCAGCAGCCAGGGTTTGAACACTGAAGCTTTCTTT	CASSQGLNTEAFF
16	.	TRBV27	TRBJ1-2	.	TGTGCCAGCAGTCGTACCCCCCAAGGCTCATGGATTGGCTACACCTTC	CASSRTPQGSWIGYTF
14	.	TRBV6-1	TRBJ2-3	TRBD1	TGTGCCAGCAGGGACAGGCCTAGCACAGATACGCAGTATTTT	CASRDRPSTDTQYF
13	.	TRBV6-1	TRBJ1-1	.	TGTGCCAGCAGTGAACTATACGCGACGGCGGCTTTCTTT	CASSELYATAAFF
16	.	TRBV5-1	TRBJ2-5	.	TGCGCCAGCAGCACCCTTGGGCAGGGGTACCAAGAGACCCAGTACTTC	CASSTLGQGYQETQYF
13	once	TRBV5-4	TRBJ2-5	.	TGTGCCAGCAGCTTACGGGGGGCAGAGACCCAGTACTTC	CASSLRGAETQYF
13	.	TRBV4-3	TRBJ1-1	.	TGCGCCAGCAGCCAACGTTGGGGAGTTGAAGCTTTCTTT	CASSQRWGVEAFF
14	.	TRBV2	TRBJ1-1	TRBD1	TGTGCCAGCACTCTCACAGGGGGCGCGACTGAAGCTTTCTTT	CASTLTGGATEAFF
14	.	TRBV7-2	TRBJ2-7	.	TGTGCCAGCAGCTTAGAAGTAAAGCGGGACGAGCAGTACTTC	CASSLEVKRDEQYF
18	.	TRBV19	TRBJ2-2	TRBD1	TGTGCCAGTAGACCCGGGACAGGGTTTCAGGTGGACACCGGGGAGCTGTTTTTT	CASRPGTGFQVDTGELFF